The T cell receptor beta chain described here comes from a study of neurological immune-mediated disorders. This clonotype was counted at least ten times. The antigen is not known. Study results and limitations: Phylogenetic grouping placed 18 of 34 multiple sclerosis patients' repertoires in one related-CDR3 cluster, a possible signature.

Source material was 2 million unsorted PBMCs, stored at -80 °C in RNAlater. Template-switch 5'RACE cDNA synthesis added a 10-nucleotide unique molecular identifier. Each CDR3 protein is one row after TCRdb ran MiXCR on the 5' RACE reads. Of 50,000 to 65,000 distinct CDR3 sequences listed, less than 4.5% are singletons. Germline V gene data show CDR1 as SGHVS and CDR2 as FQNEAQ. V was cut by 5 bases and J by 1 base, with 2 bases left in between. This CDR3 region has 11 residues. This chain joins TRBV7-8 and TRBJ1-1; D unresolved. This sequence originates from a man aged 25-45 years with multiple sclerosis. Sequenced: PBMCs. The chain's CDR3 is CASSRNTEAFF. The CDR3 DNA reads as TGTGCCAGCAGCCGGAACACTGAAGCTTTCTTT. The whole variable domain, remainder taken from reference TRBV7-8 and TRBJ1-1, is GAGVSQSPRYKVAKRGQDVALRCDPISGHVSLFWYQQALGQGPEFLTYFQNEAQLDKSGLPSDRFFAERPEGSVSTLKIQRTQQEDSAVYLCASSRNTEAFFGQGTRLTVV.